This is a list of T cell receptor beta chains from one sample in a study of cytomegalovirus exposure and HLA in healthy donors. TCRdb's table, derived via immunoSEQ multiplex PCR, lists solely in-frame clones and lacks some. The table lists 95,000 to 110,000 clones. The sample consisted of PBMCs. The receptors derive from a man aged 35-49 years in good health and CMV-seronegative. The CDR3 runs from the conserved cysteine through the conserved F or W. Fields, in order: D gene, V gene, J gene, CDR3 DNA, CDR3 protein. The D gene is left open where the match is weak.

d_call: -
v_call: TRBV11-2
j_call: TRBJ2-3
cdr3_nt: TGTGCCAGCAGCCCCCGTGTCACAGATACGCAGTATTTT
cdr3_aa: CASSPRVTDTQYF

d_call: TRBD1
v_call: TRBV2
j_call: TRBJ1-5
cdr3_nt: TGTGCCAGCAGAAGTGCAGGGGGTCAGCCCCAGCATTTT
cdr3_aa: CASRSAGGQPQHF

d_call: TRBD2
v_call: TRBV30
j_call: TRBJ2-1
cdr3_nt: TGTGCCTGGAGTGCTGGTGCGGGGGGGCATGAGCAGTTCTTC
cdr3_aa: CAWSAGAGGHEQFF

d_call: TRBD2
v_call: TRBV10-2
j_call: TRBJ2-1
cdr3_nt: TGCGCCAGCAGGCACCTAGCGGAGTCCTACAATGAGCAGTTCTTC
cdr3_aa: CASRHLAESYNEQFF

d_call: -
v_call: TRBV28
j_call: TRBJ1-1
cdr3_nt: TGTGCCAGCTTTTATCGGGGGAACACTGAAGCTTTCTTT
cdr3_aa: CASFYRGNTEAFF

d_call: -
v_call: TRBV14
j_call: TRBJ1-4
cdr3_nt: TGTGCCAGCAGCCAAGGGGCGTCTGAAAAACTGTTTTTT
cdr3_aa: CASSQGASEKLFF

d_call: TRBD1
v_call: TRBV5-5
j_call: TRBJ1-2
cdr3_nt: TGTGCCAGCAGCACCGGACAGGGTTCTAACTATGGCTACACCTTC
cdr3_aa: CASSTGQGSNYGYTF

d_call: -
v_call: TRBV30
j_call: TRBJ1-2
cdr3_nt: TGTGCCTGGAGGGCGGGGCGAGGCTACACCTTC
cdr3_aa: CAWRAGRGYTF

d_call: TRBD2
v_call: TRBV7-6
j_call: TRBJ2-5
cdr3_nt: TGTGCCAGCAGCTTTAGCCCGGGACTAGCGAACTACCAAGAGACCCAGTACTTC
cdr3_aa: CASSFSPGLANYQETQYF

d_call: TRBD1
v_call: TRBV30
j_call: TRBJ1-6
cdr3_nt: TGTGCCTGGAACACCCGGGGACAGGGGAACTCACCCCTCCACTTT
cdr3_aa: CAWNTRGQGNSPLHF

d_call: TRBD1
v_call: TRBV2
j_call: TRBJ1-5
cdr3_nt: TGTGCCAGCAGGGGGGACAGGGCGGACCATCAGCCCCAGCATTTT
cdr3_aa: CASRGDRADHQPQHF

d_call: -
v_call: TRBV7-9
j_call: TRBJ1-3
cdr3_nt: TGTGCCAGCAGCTCCGACTATCAAATCTCTGGAAACACCATATATTTT
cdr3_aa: CASSSDYQISGNTIYF

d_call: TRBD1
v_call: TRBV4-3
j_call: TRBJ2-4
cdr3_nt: TGCGCCAGCAGCCATGATGGACAGGGAAACATTCAGTACTTC
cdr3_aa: CASSHDGQGNIQYF

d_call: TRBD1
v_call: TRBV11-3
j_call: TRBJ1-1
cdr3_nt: TGTGCCAGCAGCTTACAGGGGGAAGACACTGAAGCTTTCTTT
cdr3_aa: CASSLQGEDTEAFF

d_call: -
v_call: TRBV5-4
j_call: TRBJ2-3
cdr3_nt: TGTGCCAGCAGCTTGGCCTCACAGGGAGTAGGCACAGATACGCAGTATTTT
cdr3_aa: CASSLASQGVGTDTQYF

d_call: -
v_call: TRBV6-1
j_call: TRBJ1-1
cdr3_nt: TGTGCCAGCTTTTTCGGGAACACTGAAGCTTTCTTT
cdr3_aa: CASFFGNTEAFF

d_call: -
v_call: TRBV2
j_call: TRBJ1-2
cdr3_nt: TGTGCCAGCAGACCGGGACTAGGGGACTATGGCTACACCTTC
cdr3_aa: CASRPGLGDYGYTF

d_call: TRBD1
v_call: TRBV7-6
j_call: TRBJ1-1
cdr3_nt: TGTGCCAGCAGCGTCCGGTCAGGGGGCAACACTGAAGCTTTCTTT
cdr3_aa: CASSVRSGGNTEAFF

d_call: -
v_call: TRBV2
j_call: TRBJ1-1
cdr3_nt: TGTGCCAGCAGTCCAGACATCAACACTGAAGCTTTCTTT
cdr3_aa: CASSPDINTEAFF

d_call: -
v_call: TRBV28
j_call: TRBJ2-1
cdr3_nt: TGTGCCAGCAGTTCGGAATTGGGCCTTCGCCTCAATGAGCAGTTCTTC
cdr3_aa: CASSSELGLRLNEQFF

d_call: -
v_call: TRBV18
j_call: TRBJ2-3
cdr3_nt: TGTGCCAGCTCACAGGTAGGCGGAATTGAAGATACGCAGTATTTT
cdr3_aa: CASSQVGGIEDTQYF

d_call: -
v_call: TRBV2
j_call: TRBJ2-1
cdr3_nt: TGTGCCAGCAGTGAATCCGGGAGCTCCTACAATGAGCAGTTCTTC
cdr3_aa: CASSESGSSYNEQFF

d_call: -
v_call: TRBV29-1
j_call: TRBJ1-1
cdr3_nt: TGCAGCGTTGCGGGTGGGGGGAGTGAAGCTTTCTTT
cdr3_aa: CSVAGGGSEAFF

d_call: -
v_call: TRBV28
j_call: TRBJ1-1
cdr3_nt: TGTGCCAGCAGTTTATGGGCGGGAGGCACTGAAGCTTTCTTT
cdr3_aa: CASSLWAGGTEAFF

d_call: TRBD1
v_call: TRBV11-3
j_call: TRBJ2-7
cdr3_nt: TGTGCCAGCAGCTCCCGGACAGGGGGAGGAGAGCAGTACTTC
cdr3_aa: CASSSRTGGGEQYF

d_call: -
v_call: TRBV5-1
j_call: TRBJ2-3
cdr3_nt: TGCGCCAGCAGCTTGTTGTCTAGCACAGATACGCAGTATTTT
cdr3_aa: CASSLLSSTDTQYF

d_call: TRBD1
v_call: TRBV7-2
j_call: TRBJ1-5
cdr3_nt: TGTGCCAGCAGCCCAGGGGGGCAGCAGCAGCCCCAGCATTTT
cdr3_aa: CASSPGGQQQPQHF

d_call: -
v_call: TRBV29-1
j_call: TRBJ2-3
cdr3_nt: TGCAGCGGCGGGGCAGATACGCAGTATTTT
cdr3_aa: CSGGADTQYF

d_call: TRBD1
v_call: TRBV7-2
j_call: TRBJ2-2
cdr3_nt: TGTGCCAGCAGCTCCGAGGGGGCGTCCGGGGAGCTGTTTTTT
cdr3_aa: CASSSEGASGELFF

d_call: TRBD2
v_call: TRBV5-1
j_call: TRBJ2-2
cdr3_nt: TGCGCCAGCAGCCCCCTAGCGGGGGTCCCTTCCGGGGAGCTGTTTTTT
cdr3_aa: CASSPLAGVPSGELFF

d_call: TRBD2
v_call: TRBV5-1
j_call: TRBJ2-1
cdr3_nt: TGCGCCAGCAGCTTCTTAACTAGCGAGGATGAGCAGTTCTTC
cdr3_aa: CASSFLTSEDEQFF

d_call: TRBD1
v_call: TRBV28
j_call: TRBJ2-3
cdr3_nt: TGTGCCAGGCACGTTGGGACAGAGCATAGCACAGATACGCAGTATTTT
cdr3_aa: CARHVGTEHSTDTQYF

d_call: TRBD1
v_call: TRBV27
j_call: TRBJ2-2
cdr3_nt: TGTGCCAGCAGTTTATATGTCAGGGACAGGGACACCGGGGAGCTGTTTTTT
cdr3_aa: CASSLYVRDRDTGELFF

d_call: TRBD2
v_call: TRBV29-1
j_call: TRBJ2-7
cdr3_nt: TGCAGCATCAATAGCGGGACCTACGAGCAGTACTTC
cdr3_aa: CSINSGTYEQYF

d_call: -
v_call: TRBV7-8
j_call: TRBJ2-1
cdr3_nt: TGTGCCAGCAGCATGACGCTAGTTTCTGAGCAGTTCTTC
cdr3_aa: CASSMTLVSEQFF

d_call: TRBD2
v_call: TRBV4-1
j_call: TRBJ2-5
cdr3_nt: TGCGCCAGCAGCCAAGATCAAGCGGGGCGCCTGGAGCAGTACTTC
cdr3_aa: CASSQDQAGRLEQYF

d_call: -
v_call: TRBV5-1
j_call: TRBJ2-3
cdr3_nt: TGCGCCAGCAGCTTGGACCCGGGGGATACGCAGTATTTT
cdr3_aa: CASSLDPGDTQYF

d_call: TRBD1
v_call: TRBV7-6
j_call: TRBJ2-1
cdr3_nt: TGTGCCAGCAGCTTAGGTCGTACAGGGGGGAATGAGCAGTTCTTC
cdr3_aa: CASSLGRTGGNEQFF

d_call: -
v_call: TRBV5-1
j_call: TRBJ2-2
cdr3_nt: TGCGCCAGCAGCCCGTACTCAGGAGGCACCGGGGAGCTGTTTTTT
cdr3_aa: CASSPYSGGTGELFF

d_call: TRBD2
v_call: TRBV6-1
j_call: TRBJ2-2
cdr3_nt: TGTGCCAGCAGACCGGGAGGGCCCGACACCGGGGAGCTGTTTTTT
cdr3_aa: CASRPGGPDTGELFF

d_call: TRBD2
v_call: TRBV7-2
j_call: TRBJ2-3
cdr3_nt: TGTGCCAGCAGCCCACGATCGGCTAGCGGAGCGGGTACGCAGTATTTT
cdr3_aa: CASSPRSASGAGTQYF

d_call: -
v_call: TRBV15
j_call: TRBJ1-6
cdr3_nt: TGTGCCACCAGCAGAAGTAGGAGCTCCTATAATTCACCCCTCCACTTT
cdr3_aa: CATSRSRSSYNSPLHF

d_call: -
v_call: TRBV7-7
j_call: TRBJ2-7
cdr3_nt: TGTGCCAGCAGCCGCGACCAACGACTGGGTAGCGAGCAGTACTTC
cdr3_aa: CASSRDQRLGSEQYF

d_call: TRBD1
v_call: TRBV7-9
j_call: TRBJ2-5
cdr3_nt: TGTGCCAGCAGCTTTGATTTCGAGGGGGCCGGCCAAGAGACCCAGTACTTC
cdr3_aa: CASSFDFEGAGQETQYF